This TCR beta chain was captured by sequencing in a study of T cells in tumors after PD-1 blockade (dated by TCRdb to the late 2010s). Looking at the study overall: Patients were excluded if they had prior checkpoint blockade, use of systemic immunosuppressants, or recent radiotherapy or other anti-cancer therapy within 4 weeks. Treatment consisted of either cemiplimab 350 mg every 2 weeks or pembrolizumab 200 mg every 3 weeks. Ongoing daily vismodegib 150 mg was also given to a subset of patients during anti-PD-1 treatment. On average, tumor samples yielded more than 20,000 TCR templates (range about 554-99,264) and 6,041 unique clonotypes, roughly 19-fold deeper than single-cell TCR sequencing. Using site-matched tumors from BCC or SCC patients sampled before and after anti-PD-1 therapy, the study carried out paired single-cell RNA and TCR sequencing. Clinical response was assessed using RECIST version 1.1.

A note on this clone: What this receptor recognizes is not known. Base qualities are not provided; no much larger clone lies one nucleotide away.

The time point tag for this specimen amounts to: before anti-PD-1 therapy. Site-matched tumor biopsies were taken from the same primary tumor before and after PD-1 blockade. Genomic DNA extracted from tumor biopsies or peripheral blood was used for bulk TCRbeta sequencing, with input ranging from about 600 ng to 6,004 ng. To increase sensitivity for rare clonotypes compared with single-cell TCR sequencing, remaining biopsy material was subjected to bulk TCRbeta sequencing. Every patient was a poor candidate for surgical resection and had histologically proven advanced or metastatic basal or squamous cell carcinoma. Of the approximately ten patients making up the basal cell carcinoma cohort, seven or eight underwent bulk tumor TCR sequencing. Fresh biopsies came from the site of the primary tumor, and part of the tissue was kept in RNAlater for exome and bulk TCR sequencing. The immunoSEQ platform was used for deep TCRbeta sequencing. The authors' analysis ran thus. For further analysis, only productive rearrangements were exported out of the immunoSEQ Analyzer. A two-sided binomial test at Bonferroni-corrected P below 0.01 was used to call clones with significant expansion or contraction between timepoints. Bulk TCRbeta clonotypes were assigned T cell phenotypes by matching to single-cell RNA+TCR-seq clones sharing the same TCRbeta sequence. Clone enrichment in tumor was computed as tumor frequency divided by PBMC frequency from bulk TCR sequencing. GLIPH was used to sort TCRs into specificity groups, which are clusters of distinct TCRs that likely recognize common antigens through shared CDR3 motifs. In its TCRdb copy, this immuneACCESS table keeps in-frame sequences only and misses some clones. Where compared with another copy, unresolved V genes explain less than half of these, and the others have no known cause. V and J calls and clone size are as listed in that table; D and trimming were resolved from the DNA. This sample has about 4,000 clones in its table, and nearly 70% of those were observed once. The ten biggest clones cover approximately 12% of the sample.

From the germline V gene (reference sequence), CDR1 is MNHEY and CDR2 is SMNVEV. V sheds 4 bases and J sheds 1 base, leaving 16 bases between their ends. The CDR3 runs 16 residues from the cysteine to the phenylalanine. Left in the record is the CDR3 DNA by itself, 48 bases read in frame from the first base. Points the paper makes about the study in general: Roughly 40% of the TCR clonotypes from tumors also showed up in blood, and some novel exhausted tumor clones were present in pre-treatment blood, which suggests peripheral recruitment. Exhausted CD8+ clones expanded after therapy were found to be mostly novel clonotypes undetected pre-treatment, suggesting clonal replacement rather than reinvigoration of pre-existing clones. Comparisons between pre- and post-treatment samples were the only ones where clonal replacement appeared, with none seen between two pre-treatment samples, a pattern that argues against artifacts from biopsy timing or location. The source of novel T cell clones was not identified and could include lymphoid organs or rare unexpanded clones within the tumor or its periphery.

This sequence originates from a human donor with basal cell carcinoma. Here the sequenced sample was tumor tissue, taken before anti-PD-1 treatment. The chain uses TRBV27 and TRBJ1-1; the D gene is perhaps TRBD1, from 6 matching bases. The DNA is as follows: TGTGCCAGCAGTTCACAGAAACAGGGTACGAACACTGAAGCTTTCTTT. Protein translation: CASSSQKQGTNTEAFF.